This T cell receptor (beta chain) was identified in a study of blood T cell repertoires in COVID-19 (dated by TCRdb to the early 2020s). With respect to the entire study: Samples covering the acute and convalescent phases of COVID-19 were provided by collaborators in the United States, Italy and Spain. Where available, HLA class I and class II types were taken from metadata supplied by the sample provider and were not determined by assay-based typing. Samples came from the ongoing ImmuneRACE study (first 160 participants) plus 1,254 subjects from 6 global collaborators. Sample metadata almost always included a de-identified subject ID, COVID-19 status, age in years and sex. Deeply sampled blood TCRbeta repertoires from subjects exposed to, actively infected with, or recovered from COVID-19 were included in the dataset. The material from the prospective study consisted of cDNA or gDNA derived from T cells, B-cell-depleted T cells, or PBMCs. A freely available public database, intended as a resource for researchers studying the immune response to SARS-CoV-2, is where the repertoires were released.

The immunoSEQ Assay, a bias-controlled multiplex PCR, was used to amplify TCRbeta CDR3 regions from genomic DNA. Per the source publication's procedure: The number of nucleated cells in each sample was estimated from the amplification of reference gene primers within the assay. Sequence reads were collapsed and filtered to measure the absolute abundance of every unique TCRbeta CDR3 rearrangement. For each sample, productive Simpson clonality was calculated by taking the square root of Simpson's diversity index across productive rearrangements. The immuneACCESS repertoire file appears here via TCRdb, limited to in-frame rearrangements. These files lack a portion of the clones; in checked studies, under half of the deficit traces to unresolved V genes, and the cause of the others is not known. The V and J calls and clone size come from that table; D and trimming were worked out from the DNA. Present in this sample are over 15,000 clones, around 83% of which were seen just once. The leading ten clones occupy 17% of the sample.

The full study reports these points: The amount of clinical and demographic metadata varied by source and participant and was provided uncurated.

In the case of this clone: There is no known antigen for this receptor. Base qualities are missing; no much larger clone stands one base away.

V is pared back by 5 bases and J by 1 base, with 6 bases lying between the germline termini. Sequences MNHEY (CDR1) and SVGAGI (CDR2) are obtained from the germline V gene. The CDR3 runs 13 amino acids, cysteine and phenylalanine included. Only the CDR3 DNA is retained, 39 bases long and in frame from the first base. Whole blood was collected in K2EDTA tubes by collaborating institutions according to the institutions' own protocols. Collaborator samples were shipped for TCRbeta analysis as frozen whole blood, isolated PBMCs, or DNA extracted from either sample type. This sequence uses TRBV6-5 and TRBJ1-5; the D region possibly corresponds to TRBD1 (5 bases align). The sample comprised peripheral blood. The receptor's source is a man between 65 and 80 years old with acute or convalescent COVID-19. The CDR3 is CASSRTSNQPQHF. The sequenced DNA is TGTGCCAGCAGTAGGACAAGCAATCAGCCCCAGCATTTT.